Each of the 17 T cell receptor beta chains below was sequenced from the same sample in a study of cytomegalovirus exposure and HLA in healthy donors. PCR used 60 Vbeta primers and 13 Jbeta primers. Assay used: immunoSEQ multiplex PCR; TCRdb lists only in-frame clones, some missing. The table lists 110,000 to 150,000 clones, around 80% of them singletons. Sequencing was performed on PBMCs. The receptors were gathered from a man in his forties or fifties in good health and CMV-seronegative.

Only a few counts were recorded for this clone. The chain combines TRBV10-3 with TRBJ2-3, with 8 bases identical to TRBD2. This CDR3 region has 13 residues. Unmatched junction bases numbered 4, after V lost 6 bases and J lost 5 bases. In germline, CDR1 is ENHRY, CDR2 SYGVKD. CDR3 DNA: TGTGCCATCAGAGCGGGGGAGATAGATACGCAGTATTTT. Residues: CAIRAGEIDTQYF.

The CDR3 here is CASSVEGTAPGNTIYF. The CDR3 bases are TGTGCCAGCAGCGTAGAAGGGACAGCGCCTGGAAACACCATATATTTT. V gene TRBV9 combines with J gene TRBJ1-3; TRBD1 agrees at 7 bases. CDR1 is SGDLS, CDR2 YYNGEE, per germline. With 0 bases clipped from V and 2 bases from J, the junction kept 5 bases outside the gene matches. This CDR3 contains 16 residues.

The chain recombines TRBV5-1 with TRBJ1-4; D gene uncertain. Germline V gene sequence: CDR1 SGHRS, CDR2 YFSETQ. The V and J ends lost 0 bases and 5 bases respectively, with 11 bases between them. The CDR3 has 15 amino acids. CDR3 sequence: CASSLEAGMNEKLFF. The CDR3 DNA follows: TGCGCCAGCAGCTTGGAAGCCGGGATGAATGAAAAACTGTTTTTT.

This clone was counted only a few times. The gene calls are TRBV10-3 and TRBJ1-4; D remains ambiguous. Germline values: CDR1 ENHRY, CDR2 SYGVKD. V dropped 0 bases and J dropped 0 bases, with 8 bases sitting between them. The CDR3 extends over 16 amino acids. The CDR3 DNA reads TGTGCCATCAGTGAGTCGCCGCCAGCAACTAATGAAAAACTGTTTTTT. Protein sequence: CAISESPPATNEKLFF.

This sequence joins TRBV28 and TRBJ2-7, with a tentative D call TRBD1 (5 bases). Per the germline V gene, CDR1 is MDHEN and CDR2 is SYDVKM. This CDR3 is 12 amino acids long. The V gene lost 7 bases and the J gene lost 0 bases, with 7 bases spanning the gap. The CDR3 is CASNRFSYEQYF. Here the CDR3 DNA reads TGTGCCAGCAACAGGTTCTCCTACGAGCAGTACTTC. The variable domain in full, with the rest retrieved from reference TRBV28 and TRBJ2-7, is DVKVTQSSRYLVKRTGEKVFLECVQDMDHENMFWYRQDPGLGLRLIYFSYDVKMKEKGDIPEGYSVSREKKERFSLILESASTNQTSMYLCASNRFSYEQYFGPGTRLTVT.

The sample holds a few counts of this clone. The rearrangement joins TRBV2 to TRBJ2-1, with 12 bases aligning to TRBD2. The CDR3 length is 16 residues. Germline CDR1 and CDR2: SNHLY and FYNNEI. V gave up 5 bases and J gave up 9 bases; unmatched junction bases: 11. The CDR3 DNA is TGTGCCAGCAGTACAACTAGCGGGGGGTACCGGGGTGAGCAGTTCTTC. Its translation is CASSTTSGGYRGEQFF. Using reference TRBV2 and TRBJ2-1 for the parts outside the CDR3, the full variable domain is EPEVTQTPSHQVTQMGQEVILRCVPISNHLYFYWYRQILGQKVEFLVSFYNNEISEKSEIFDDQFSVERPDGSNFTLKIRSTKLEDSAMYFCASSTTSGGYRGEQFFGPGTRLTVL.

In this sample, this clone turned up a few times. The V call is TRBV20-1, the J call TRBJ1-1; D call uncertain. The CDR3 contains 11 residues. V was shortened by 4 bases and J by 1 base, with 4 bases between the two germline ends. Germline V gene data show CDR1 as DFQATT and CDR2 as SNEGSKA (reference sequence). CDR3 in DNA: TGCAGTGCTACCGGGAACACTGAAGCTTTCTTT. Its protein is CSATGNTEAFF.

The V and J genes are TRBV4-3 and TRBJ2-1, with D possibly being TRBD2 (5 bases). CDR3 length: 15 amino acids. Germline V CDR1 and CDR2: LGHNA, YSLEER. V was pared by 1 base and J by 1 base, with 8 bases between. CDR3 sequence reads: CASSQAAGSYNEQFF. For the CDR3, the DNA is TGCGCCAGCAGCCAAGCGGCGGGTTCCTACAATGAGCAGTTCTTC.

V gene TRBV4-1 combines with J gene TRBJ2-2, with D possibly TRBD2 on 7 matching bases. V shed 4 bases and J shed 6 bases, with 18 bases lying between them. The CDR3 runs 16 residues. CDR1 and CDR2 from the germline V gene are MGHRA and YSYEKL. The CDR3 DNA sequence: TGCGCCAGCAGCCTCTGGGCCGGGGGGCAGGCCGGGGAGCTGTTTTTT. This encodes CASSLWAGGQAGELFF.

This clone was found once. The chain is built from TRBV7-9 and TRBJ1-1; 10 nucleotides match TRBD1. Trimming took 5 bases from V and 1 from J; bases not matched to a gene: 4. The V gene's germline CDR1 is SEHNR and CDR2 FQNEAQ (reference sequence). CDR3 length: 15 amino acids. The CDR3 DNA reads TGTGCCAGCAGCCCTGACAGGGGGCAGAACACTGAAGCTTTCTTT. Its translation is CASSPDRGQNTEAFF.

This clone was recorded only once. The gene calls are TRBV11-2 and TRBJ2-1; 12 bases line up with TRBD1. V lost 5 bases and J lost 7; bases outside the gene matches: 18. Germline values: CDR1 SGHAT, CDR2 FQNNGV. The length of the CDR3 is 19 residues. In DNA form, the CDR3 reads TGTGCCAGCAGCCCTAGGAAAATAGGGACAGGGGGCCGTACTAATGAGCAGTTCTTC. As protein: CASSPRKIGTGGRTNEQFF.

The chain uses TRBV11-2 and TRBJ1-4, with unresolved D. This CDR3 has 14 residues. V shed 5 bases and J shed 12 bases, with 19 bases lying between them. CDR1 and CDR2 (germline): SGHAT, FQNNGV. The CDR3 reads CASSDTGYRWQLFF. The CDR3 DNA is TGTGCCAGCAGCGATACGGGGTATCGATGGCAACTGTTTTTT.

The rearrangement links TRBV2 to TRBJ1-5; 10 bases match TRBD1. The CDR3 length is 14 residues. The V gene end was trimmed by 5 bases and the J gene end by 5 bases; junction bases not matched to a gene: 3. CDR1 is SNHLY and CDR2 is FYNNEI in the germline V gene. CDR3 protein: CASSPGQGYQPQHF. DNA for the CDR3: TGTGCCAGCAGTCCGGGACAGGGGTATCAGCCCCAGCATTTT.

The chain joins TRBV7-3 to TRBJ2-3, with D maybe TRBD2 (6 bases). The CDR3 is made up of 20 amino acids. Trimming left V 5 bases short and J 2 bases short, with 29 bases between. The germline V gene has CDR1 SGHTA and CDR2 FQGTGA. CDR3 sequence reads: CASSLNPPRGGVLHTDTQYF. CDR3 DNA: TGTGCCAGCAGCCTTAATCCCCCACGGGGCGGGGTCCTCCACACAGATACGCAGTATTTT.

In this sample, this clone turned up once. DNA of the CDR3: TGTGCCAGCAGCCAGCTACTATACGACACTAGCGGGGGAAACAATGAGCAGTTCTTC. Encoded protein: CASSQLLYDTSGGNNEQFF. The J gene is TRBJ2-1, the V gene TRBV13, with 11 bases fitting TRBD2. The CDR3 runs to 19 residues. J lost 5 bases, V lost 5 bases, and 17 bases had no gene match. Germline CDR1 is PRHDT and CDR2 is FYEKMQ (reference sequence). The variable domain in full, completed from reference TRBV13 and TRBJ2-1, reads AAGVIQSPRHLIKEKRETATLKCYPIPRHDTVYWYQQGPGQDPQFLISFYEKMQSDKGSIPDRFSAQQFSDYHSELNMSSLELGDSALYFCASSQLLYDTSGGNNEQFFGPGTRLTVL.

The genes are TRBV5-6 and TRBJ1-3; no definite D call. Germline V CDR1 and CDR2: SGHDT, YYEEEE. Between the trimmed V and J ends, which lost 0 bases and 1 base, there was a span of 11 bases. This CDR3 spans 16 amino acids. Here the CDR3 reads CASSLAPPSSGNTIYF. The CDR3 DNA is TGTGCCAGCAGCTTGGCCCCGCCGAGTTCTGGAAACACCATATATTTT.

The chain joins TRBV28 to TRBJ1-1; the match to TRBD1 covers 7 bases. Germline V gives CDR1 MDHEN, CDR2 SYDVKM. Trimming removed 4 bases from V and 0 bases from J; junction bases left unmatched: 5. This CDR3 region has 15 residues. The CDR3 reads CASSYPDRMNTEAFF. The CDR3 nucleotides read TGTGCCAGCAGTTACCCGGACAGGATGAACACTGAAGCTTTCTTT. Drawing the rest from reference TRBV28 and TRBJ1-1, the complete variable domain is DVKVTQSSRYLVKRTGEKVFLECVQDMDHENMFWYRQDPGLGLRLIYFSYDVKMKEKGDIPEGYSVSREKKERFSLILESASTNQTSMYLCASSYPDRMNTEAFFGQGTRLTVV.